The present T cell receptor (beta chain) was sequenced within a study of CD8+ T cells in alopecia areata. This clone occurred a few times. It was cDNA, reverse transcribed from extracted RNA, that served as the sequencing template. Here immunoSEQ multiplex PCR was the method, and the copy in TCRdb shows in-frame clones only, minus some. The sample holds roughly 210,000 clones, around 43% seen once. The CDR3 covers 13 residues. V shed 4 bases and J shed 3 bases, with 7 bases lying between them. The germline V gene encodes CDR1 MDHEN and CDR2 SYDVKM. Treatment noted: oral pan-JAK inhibitor, 5-10 mg twice daily.

This rearrangement joins TRBV28 to TRBJ1-5; possibly TRBD1 for D (5 bases). The source was CD4+ T cells sorted from blood, collected around week 36, from a patient treated with tofacitinib. This TCR was sampled from a human donor with alopecia areata. The CDR3 bases are TGTGCCAGCAGTTGGGGCAACAATCAGCCCCAGCATTTT. Amino acid sequence: CASSWGNNQPQHF.